These T cell receptor beta chains were read from a single sample in a study of T cells after yellow fever vaccination. TCRdb passed the 5' RACE reads through MiXCR, listing each CDR3 protein once. Among fewer than 500,000 distinct CDR3 sequences, over 15% were seen once, and the ten largest hold roughly a sixth. The specimen was PBMCs, collected before the yellow fever booster vaccination. The receptors derive from a man aged 18 to 30 who received the YFV17D yellow fever vaccine. Both conserved end residues are part of each CDR3. D genes are given only for firm matches. A row's size may be missing; if present it is once, few, many or a size class.

clone_size cdr3_length j_call v_call d_call cdr3_nt cdr3_aa
many 15 TRBJ2-2 TRBV12-3/TRBV12-4 . TGTGCCAGCAGGACCGGGTTCCCGAACACCGGGGAGCTGTTTTTT CASRTGFPNTGELFF
few 17 TRBJ2-2 TRBV12-5 . TGTGCTAGTGGTTCGCCCTCTGACAGGTCGAACACCGGGGAGCTGTTTTTT CASGSPSDRSNTGELFF
few 13 TRBJ2-3 TRBV5-6 . TGTGCCAGCAGCCCGGCAAGTGGGGATACGCAGTATTTT CASSPASGDTQYF
. 14 TRBJ2-6 TRBV7-3 . TGTGCCAGCAGCGGCGGGCTCGGGGCCAACGTCCTGACTTTC CASSGGLGANVLTF
. 13 TRBJ2-1 TRBV7-8 . TGTGCCAGCACCCCCTTTAGGGTAAATGAGCAGTTCTTC CASTPFRVNEQFF
. 14 TRBJ1-4 TRBV7-9 . TGTGCCAGCAGTCTACAGTCAACTAATGAAAAACTGTTTTTT CASSLQSTNEKLFF
. 15 TRBJ2-3 TRBV29-1 TRBD1 TGCAGCGTTGAAGATCGTGACAGGGCGGCAGATACGCAGTATTTT CSVEDRDRAADTQYF
few 14 TRBJ2-1 TRBV5-1 TRBD1 TGCGCCAGCAGCTTGTTCACAGGGGGAGGTGAGCAGTTCTTC CASSLFTGGGEQFF
. 16 TRBJ1-5 TRBV6-5 TRBD1 TGTGCCACGAATCCCAGGGGGAATAGGGGCAATCAGCCCCAGCATTTT CATNPRGNRGNQPQHF
. 12 TRBJ2-5 TRBV7-8 . TGTGCCAGCAGACGGTCCATAGGGACCCAGTACTTC CASRRSIGTQYF
. 14 TRBJ1-6 TRBV12-3/TRBV12-4 . TGTGCCAGCAGACCCGACAGGTCGGATTCACCCCTCCACTTT CASRPDRSDSPLHF
. 14 TRBJ1-5 TRBV20-1 . TGCAGTGCTGGGGACATCCATAGCAATCAGCCCCAGCATTTT CSAGDIHSNQPQHF
. 15 TRBJ1-4 TRBV4-3 . TGCGCCAGCAGCCAAGACCGGACATGGGATGAAAAACTGTTTTTT CASSQDRTWDEKLFF
few 12 TRBJ2-5 TRBV7-2 TRBD2 TGTGCCAGCAGCTCGGGAGGGACGTCCCAGTACTTC CASSSGGTSQYF
few 14 TRBJ2-5 TRBV7-6 . TGTGCCAGCAGCTCCACTCCGGAGCAAGAGACCCAGTACTTC CASSSTPEQETQYF
few 15 TRBJ1-5 TRBV7-2 TRBD1 TGTGCCAGCAGCTCCACAGGGGGAGGCAATCAGCCCCAGCATTTT CASSSTGGGNQPQHF
few 14 TRBJ2-7 TRBV2 TRBD1 TGTGCCAGCACCCAAAACCCCTCGACAGGGGAGCAGTACTTC CASTQNPSTGEQYF
few 15 TRBJ1-2 TRBV5-6 . TGTGCCAGCAGCTTAGGGCAGGGGAAATGGAGTGGCTACACCTTC CASSLGQGKWSGYTF
few 18 TRBJ2-5 TRBV7-8 TRBD2 TGTGCCAGCAGCTTAGGCGTACGACTAGCGGGGGCTCAAGAGACCCAGTACTTC CASSLGVRLAGAQETQYF